A single sample is the source of the 3 T cell receptor beta chains below, sequenced in a study of OX40 agonist ivuxolimab in advanced cancers. The repertoire was sequenced with immunoSEQ multiplex PCR; TCRdb's copy has only in-frame clones and lacks some. The sample contains 15,000 to 25,000 clones, 83% of which appear only once. Specimen: CD4+ or CD8+ T cells sorted from blood, collected in a trial of the OX40 agonist ivuxolimab. The receptors were sampled from an adult with an advanced solid tumor such as melanoma, head and neck, liver or kidney cancer.

J is TRBJ2-7 and V is TRBV6-5; D call uncertain. Trimming removed 0 bases at V and 4 bases at J, with 10 bases between. The V gene's germline CDR1 is MNHEY and CDR2 SVGAGI. CDR3 length: 14 residues. DNA for the CDR3: TGTGCCAGCAGTTACTCGGACCGTGGGTACGAGCAGTACTTC. Its translation is CASSYSDRGYEQYF.

This chain joins TRBV11-2 and TRBJ2-7; D uncertain. V was pared by 1 base and J by 2 bases, with 9 bases between. Germline V gives CDR1 SGHAT, CDR2 FQNNGV. This CDR3 spans 14 amino acids. The DNA for the CDR3 is TGTGCCAGCAGCTTAGGTCCGAGTACCTACGAGCAGTACTTC. Translating it yields CASSLGPSTYEQYF.

The J gene is TRBJ2-3, the V gene TRBV6-4, with D maybe TRBD2 (7 bases). The CDR3 is 14 residues long. The V gene's germline CDR1 is MRHNA and CDR2 SNTAGT. Trimming cost V 5 bases and J 2 bases, with 11 bases left between them. Here the CDR3 reads CASSKGGATDTQYF. CDR3 coding DNA: TGTGCCAGCAGTAAAGGGGGGGCCACAGATACGCAGTATTTT.